Reported below is one T cell receptor beta chain. Its antigen is as yet unknown. The record originates from a study of OX40 agonist ivuxolimab in advanced cancers. Study-wide context: Ivuxolimab, an antibody acting as an agonist of OX40 (CD134), was used to treat patients.

TCRdb's table, derived via immunoSEQ multiplex PCR, lists solely in-frame clones and lacks some. This table holds approximately 62,000 clones, 80% to 95% found once. Study results and limitations: CD4+ T cells averaged fewer expanded clones than CD8+ T cells. At 0.1 to 3.0 mg/kg and by week 6, clonal expansion occurred in CD4+ and CD8+ blood T cells.

The sample here was CD4+ or CD8+ T cells sorted from blood, taken in a trial of the OX40 agonist ivuxolimab. This sequence was found in an adult with an advanced solid tumor such as melanoma, head and neck, liver or kidney cancer.

The CDR3 protein is CASSLAGRGGLETQYF. CDR3 DNA sequence: TGTGCCAGCAGCTTAGCCGGGAGAGGGGGGCTAGAGACCCAGTACTTC. This chain connects TRBV7-9 to TRBJ2-5; D is possibly TRBD1 or TRBD2 (6 bases each). The V end was cut by 0 bases, the J end by 4 bases, with 15 bases between. The CDR3 runs 16 residues. Germline V CDR1 and CDR2: SEHNR, FQNEAQ (reference sequence).